This T cell receptor beta chain is from a study of T cell changes during pregnancy in multiple sclerosis. Germline-derived CDR1 and CDR2 are MDHEN and SYDVKM. V was clipped by 11 bases and J by 3 bases, with 19 bases between them. The CDR3 has 14 residues. Here immunoSEQ multiplex PCR was the method, and the copy in TCRdb shows in-frame clones only, minus some. Of tens of thousands of clones in the sample, approximately 94% were seen once. The material sequenced was CD4+ T cells from peripheral blood mononuclear cells, taken in the second trimester of pregnancy. This TCR derives from a female donor with multiple sclerosis, enrolled in a pregnancy study. This chain uses TRBV28 with TRBJ1-2; D possibly corresponds to TRBD1 (5 bases). The CDR3 is CAGHDKGGDYGYTF. The DNA of the CDR3 is TGTGCCGGGCATGACAAGGGAGGGGACTATGGCTACACCTTC.